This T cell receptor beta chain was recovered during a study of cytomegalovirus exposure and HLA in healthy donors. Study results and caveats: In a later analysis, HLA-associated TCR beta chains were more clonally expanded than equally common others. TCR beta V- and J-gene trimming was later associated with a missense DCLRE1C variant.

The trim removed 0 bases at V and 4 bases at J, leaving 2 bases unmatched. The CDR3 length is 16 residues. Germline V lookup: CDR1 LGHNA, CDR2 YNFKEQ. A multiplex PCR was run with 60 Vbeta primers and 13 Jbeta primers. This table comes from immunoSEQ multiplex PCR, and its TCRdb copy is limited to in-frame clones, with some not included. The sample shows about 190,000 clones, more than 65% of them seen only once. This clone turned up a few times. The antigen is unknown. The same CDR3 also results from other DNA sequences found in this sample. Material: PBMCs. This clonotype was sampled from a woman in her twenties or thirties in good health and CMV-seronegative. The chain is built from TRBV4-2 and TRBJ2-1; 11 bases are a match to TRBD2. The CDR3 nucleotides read TGTGCCAGCAGCCAAGATGGGACTAGCGGTTACAATGAGCAGTTCTTC. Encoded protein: CASSQDGTSGYNEQFF.